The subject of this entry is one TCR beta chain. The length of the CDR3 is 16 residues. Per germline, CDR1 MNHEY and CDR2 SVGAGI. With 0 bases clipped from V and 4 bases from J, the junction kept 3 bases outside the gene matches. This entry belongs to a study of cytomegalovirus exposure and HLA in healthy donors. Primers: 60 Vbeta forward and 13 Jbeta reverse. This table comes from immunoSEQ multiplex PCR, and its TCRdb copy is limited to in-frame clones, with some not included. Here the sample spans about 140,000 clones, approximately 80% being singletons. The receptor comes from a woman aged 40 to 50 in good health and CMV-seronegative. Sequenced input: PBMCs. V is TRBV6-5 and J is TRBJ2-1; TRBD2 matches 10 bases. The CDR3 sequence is CASSYSGLADYNEQFF. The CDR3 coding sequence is TGTGCCAGCAGTTACTCCGGACTAGCGGATTACAATGAGCAGTTCTTC.